This TCR beta chain was recorded in a study of blood T cell repertoires in COVID-19. Overall study context: Both acute and convalescent COVID-19 samples were obtained from the United States, Italy and Spain. PBMCs, B-cell-depleted T cells, or T cells provided the cDNA or gDNA that made up the material.

Per the study methods: Estimation of nucleated cell counts relied on the amplification of reference gene primers. Some clones are missing from TCRdb's copy, which holds only in-frame ones; the method was immunoSEQ multiplex PCR. D and trimming come from the DNA, and the V and J calls and clone size come from that table. This table has 250,000 to 350,000 clones, around 85% appearing once. Germline values: CDR1 SGHTA, CDR2 FQGNSA. CDR3 size: 15 residues. With 2 bases clipped from V and 0 bases from J, the junction kept 1 base outside the gene matches. The sequenced sample consisted of peripheral blood. The sequence was collected from a woman in her fifties or sixties with active or convalescent COVID-19. The gene calls are TRBV7-2 and TRBJ1-3, with 7 bases that match TRBD1. As DNA, the CDR3 is TGTGCCAGCAGCTTACGGGACAGCTCTGGAAACACCATATATTTT. Translated, it gives CASSLRDSSGNTIYF. Combining the CDR3 with reference TRBV7-2 and TRBJ1-3 gives the whole variable domain GAGVSQSPSNKVTEKGKDVELRCDPISGHTALYWYRQSLGQGLEFLIYFQGNSAPDKSGLPSDRFSAERTGGSVSTLTIQRTQQEDSAVYLCASSLRDSSGNTIYFGEGSWLTVV.